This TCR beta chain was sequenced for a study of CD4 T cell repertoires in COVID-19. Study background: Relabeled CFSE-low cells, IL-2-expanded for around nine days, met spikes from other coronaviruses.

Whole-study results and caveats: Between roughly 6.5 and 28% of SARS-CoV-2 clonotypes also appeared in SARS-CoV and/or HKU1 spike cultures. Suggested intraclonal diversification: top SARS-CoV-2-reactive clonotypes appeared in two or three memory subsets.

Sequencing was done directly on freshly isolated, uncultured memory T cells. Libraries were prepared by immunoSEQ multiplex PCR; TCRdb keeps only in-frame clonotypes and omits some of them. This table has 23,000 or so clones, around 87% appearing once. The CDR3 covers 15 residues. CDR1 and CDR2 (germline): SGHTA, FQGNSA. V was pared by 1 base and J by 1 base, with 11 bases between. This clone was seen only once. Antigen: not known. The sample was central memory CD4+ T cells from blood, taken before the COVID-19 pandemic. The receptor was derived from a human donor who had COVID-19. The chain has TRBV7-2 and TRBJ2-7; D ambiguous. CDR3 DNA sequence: TGTGCCAGCAGCTTAGGTCACGGAGCTTCCTACGAGCAGTACTTC. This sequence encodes CASSLGHGASYEQYF. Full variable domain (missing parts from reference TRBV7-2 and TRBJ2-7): GAGVSQSPSNKVTEKGKDVELRCDPISGHTALYWYRQSLGQGLEFLIYFQGNSAPDKSGLPSDRFSAERTGGSVSTLTIQRTQQEDSAVYLCASSLGHGASYEQYFGPGTRLTVT.